This T cell receptor (beta chain) was captured in a study of T cell repertoires in cytomegalovirus infection. Study-level information: As its CMV epitopes, the study selected recently identified HLA-C-restricted and well-studied HLA-B-restricted targets. CMV infection and matching HLA type were both indicated by public TCR beta signatures. Study results and caveats: Dominating the ex vivo response were TCR beta clonotypes that were CMV-specific and HLA-C-restricted.

With 5 bases removed from V and 12 bases from J, the gap between germline ends came to 14 bases. CDR1 MDHEN and CDR2 SYDVKM come from the germline V gene. This CDR3 region has 11 residues. TCRdb reprocessed the reads with MiXCR, giving one entry per CDR3 protein. This sample has roughly 990,000 distinct CDR3 sequences, with around 32% found just once. This clonotype was recorded a few times. The antigen remains undetermined. The sample here was cultured CD8+ T cells from PBMCs, taken from culture after CMV antigen stimulation. The rearrangement links TRBV28 to TRBJ2-7, with D possibly called TRBD1 or TRBD2 (6 bases each). This receptor was obtained from a human donor in good health (CMV status not recorded). Some clones in this sample may be carry-over from other donors' samples. CDR3 DNA sequence: TGTGCCAGCAGTACCGGGGGCCACGGGTACGTC. This sequence encodes CASSTGGHGYV.